What follows are 4 T cell receptor beta chains derived from one specimen sequenced in a study of cytomegalovirus exposure and HLA in healthy donors. It was with 60 Vbeta and 13 Jbeta primers that the PCR ran. The data were produced by immunoSEQ multiplex PCR, yet TCRdb's version contains in-frame clones alone and is incomplete. The data hold some 65,000 clones, with around 68% observed a single time. The source material was PBMCs. Receptors were obtained from a woman in her twenties or thirties in good health and CMV-seronegative.

This clone was counted only a few times. The chain has TRBV9 and TRBJ1-6; D is ambiguous. The CDR3 consists of 16 residues. Trimming pared 2 bases from V and 5 bases from J, leaving 14 bases between. Germline CDR1 and CDR2: SGDLS and YYNGEE. The CDR3 protein is CASSVSTDLNNSPLHF. In DNA form, the CDR3 reads TGTGCCAGCAGCGTGTCGACGGACTTAAATAATTCACCCCTCCACTTT.

The chain joins TRBV7-2 to TRBJ1-5; a weak D match, TRBD1 (6 bases). V lost 3 bases, J lost 7 bases, and 16 bases lay in between. The germline gives CDR1 SGHTA, CDR2 FQGNSA. This CDR3 has 15 residues. CDR3 in amino acids: CASSLNQGTGQPQHF. The DNA for the CDR3 is TGTGCCAGCAGCTTGAATCAGGGGACGGGCCAGCCCCAGCATTTT.

This clone has a count of ten or more. The V gene is TRBV2, the J gene TRBJ1-1; D is ambiguous. V lost 5 bases and J lost 11, with 21 bases in between. The CDR3 has 14 amino acids. Germline V lookup: CDR1 SNHLY, CDR2 FYNNEI. CDR3 DNA sequence: TGTGCCAGCAGTAAATCCGTTGTCCCTGTCGGGGCTTTCTTT. This codes for CASSKSVVPVGAFF. Full variable domain (remainder filled in from reference TRBV2 and TRBJ1-1): EPEVTQTPSHQVTQMGQEVILRCVPISNHLYFYWYRQILGQKVEFLVSFYNNEISEKSEIFDDQFSVERPDGSNFTLKIRSTKLEDSAMYFCASSKSVVPVGAFFGQGTRLTVV.

This clone was seen a few times. The chain uses TRBV29-1 and TRBJ1-1; D may be TRBD1 (6 bases). V lost 4 bases to trimming and J lost 2 bases, with 11 bases between them. This CDR3 region has 13 residues. The germline gives CDR1 SQVTM, CDR2 ANQGSEA. The CDR3 nucleotides read TGCAGCGTTGGGGAGGGGGGAAACACTGAAGCTTTCTTT. Protein sequence: CSVGEGGNTEAFF.